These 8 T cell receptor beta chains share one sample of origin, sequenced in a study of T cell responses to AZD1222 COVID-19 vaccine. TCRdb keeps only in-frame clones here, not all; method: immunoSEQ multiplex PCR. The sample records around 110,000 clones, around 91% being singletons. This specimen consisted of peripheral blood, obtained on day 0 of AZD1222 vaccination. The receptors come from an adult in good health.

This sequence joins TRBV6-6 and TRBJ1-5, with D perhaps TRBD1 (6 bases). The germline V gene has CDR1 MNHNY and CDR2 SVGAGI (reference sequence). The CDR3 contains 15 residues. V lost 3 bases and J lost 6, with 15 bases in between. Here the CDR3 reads CASSYLGGAGQPQHF. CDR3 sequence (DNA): TGTGCCAGCAGTTATCTGGGGGGCGCGGGTCAGCCCCAGCATTTT.

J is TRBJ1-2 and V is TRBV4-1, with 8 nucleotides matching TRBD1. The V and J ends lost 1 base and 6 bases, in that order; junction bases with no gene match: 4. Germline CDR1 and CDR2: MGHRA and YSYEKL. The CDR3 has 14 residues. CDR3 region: CASSQVRQGNGYTF. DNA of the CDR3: TGCGCCAGCAGCCAAGTCCGACAGGGGAATGGCTACACCTTC.

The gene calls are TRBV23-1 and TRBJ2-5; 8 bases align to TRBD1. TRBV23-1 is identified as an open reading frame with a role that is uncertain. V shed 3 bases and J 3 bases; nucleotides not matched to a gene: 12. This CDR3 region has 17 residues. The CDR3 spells CASSQFERTGRKETQYF. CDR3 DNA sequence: TGCGCCAGCAGTCAGTTTGAACGGACAGGGCGGAAAGAGACCCAGTACTTC.

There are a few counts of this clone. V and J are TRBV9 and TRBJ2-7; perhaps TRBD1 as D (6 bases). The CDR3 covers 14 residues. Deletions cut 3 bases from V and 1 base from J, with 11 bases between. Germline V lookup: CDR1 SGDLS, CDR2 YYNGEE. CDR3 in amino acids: CASSGWGQSYEQYF. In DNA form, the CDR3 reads TGTGCCAGCAGCGGGTGGGGGCAGTCCTACGAGCAGTACTTC.

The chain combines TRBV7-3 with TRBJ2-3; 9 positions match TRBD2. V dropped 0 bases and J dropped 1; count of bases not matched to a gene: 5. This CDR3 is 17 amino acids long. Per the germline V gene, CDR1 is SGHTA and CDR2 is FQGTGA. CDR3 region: CASSLTPRTSGTDTQYF. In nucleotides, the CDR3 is TGTGCCAGCAGCTTAACTCCCCGGACTAGCGGCACAGATACGCAGTATTTT. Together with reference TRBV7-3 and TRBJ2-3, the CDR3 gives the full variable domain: GAGVSQTPSNKVTEKGKYVELRCDPISGHTALYWYRQSLGQGPEFLIYFQGTGAADDSGLPNDRFFAVRPEGSVSTLKIQRTERGDSAVYLCASSLTPRTSGTDTQYFGPGTRLTVL.

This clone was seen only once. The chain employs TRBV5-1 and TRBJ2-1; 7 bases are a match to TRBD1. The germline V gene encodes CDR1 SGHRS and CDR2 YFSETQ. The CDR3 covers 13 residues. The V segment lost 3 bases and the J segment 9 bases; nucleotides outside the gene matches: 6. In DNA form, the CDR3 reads TGCGCCAGCAGCTCCGACAGGGACGGTGAGCAGTTCTTC. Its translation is CASSSDRDGEQFF.

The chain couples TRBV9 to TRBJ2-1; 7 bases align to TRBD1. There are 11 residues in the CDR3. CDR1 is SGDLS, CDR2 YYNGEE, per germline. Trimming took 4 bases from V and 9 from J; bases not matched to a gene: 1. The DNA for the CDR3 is TGTGCCAGCAGCCCAGGGGGTGAGCAGTTCTTC. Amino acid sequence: CASSPGGEQFF.

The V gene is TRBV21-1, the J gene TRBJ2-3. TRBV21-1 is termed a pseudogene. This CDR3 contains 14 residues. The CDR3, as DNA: TGTGCCAGCAGCAAGGTAGGACCCACAGATACGCAGTATTTT. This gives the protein CASSKVGPTDTQYF.